These T cell receptor beta chains were read from a single sample in a study of identical twins. TCRdb fed the 5' RACE reads into MiXCR, producing one record per CDR3 protein. The sample holds 200,000 to 250,000 distinct CDR3 sequences, 7.5% seen once. These same data were also listed under a study on yellow fever vaccine responses in identical twins.

Sequenced material: memory (CD45RO+) T cells sorted from blood. These receptors were obtained from a woman between 18 and 29 years old in good health. The CDR3 runs from the conserved cysteine through the conserved F or W. Fields, in order: J gene, D gene, clone size, V gene, CDR3 protein, CDR3 DNA. The D gene is left open where the match is weak. The size entry is marked missing in some rows and otherwise reads once, few, many or a size class.

>TRBJ2-7|TRBD1|few|TRBV6-1
CASSLTPGQANYEQYF
TGTGCCAGCAGCCTTACACCGGGACAGGCAAATTACGAGCAGTACTTC
>TRBJ2-3|.|.|TRBV5-1
CASSLGLLSTDTQYF
TGCGCCAGCAGCTTGGGGCTGCTAAGCACAGATACGCAGTATTTT
>TRBJ2-1|.|many|TRBV5-1
CASSLEGPSSYNEQFF
TGCGCCAGCAGCTTGGAGGGCCCTAGCTCCTACAATGAGCAGTTCTTC
>TRBJ2-7|.|.|TRBV6-5
CASSYSLDLSYEQYF
TGTGCCAGCAGTTACTCTCTTGACCTCTCCTACGAGCAGTACTTC
>TRBJ2-3|.|many|TRBV12-3/TRBV12-4
CASSLASGPSTDTQYF
TGTGCCAGCAGTTTAGCTAGCGGACCCTCCACAGATACGCAGTATTTT
>TRBJ2-7|.|few|TRBV7-2
CASSSHKGDEQYF
TGTGCCAGCAGCTCCCATAAGGGGGACGAGCAGTACTTC
>TRBJ2-5|.|.|TRBV20-1
CSAALGGTQYF
TGCAGTGCTGCCCTTGGAGGGACCCAGTACTTC
>TRBJ2-7|.|few|TRBV11-2
CASSLGGGPPYEQYF
TGTGCCAGCAGCTTAGGAGGGGGACCTCCCTACGAGCAGTACTTC
>TRBJ2-1|.|few|TRBV10-3
CAISDSGNEQFF
TGTGCCATCAGTGATTCCGGGAATGAGCAGTTCTTC
>TRBJ2-3|TRBD2|many|TRBV5-1
CASRGGRDTQYF
TGCGCCAGCAGAGGCGGGAGAGATACGCAGTATTTT
>TRBJ1-6|TRBD1|few|TRBV20-1
CSAAGQGSYNSPLHF
TGCAGTGCGGCGGGACAGGGATCCTATAATTCACCCCTCCACTTT
>TRBJ1-4|.|many|TRBV6-1
CASSEHWGRNEKLFF
TGTGCCAGCAGTGAACACTGGGGAAGAAATGAAAAACTGTTTTTT
>TRBJ2-5|.|.|TRBV28
CASSNPGRETQYF
TGTGCCAGCAGTAACCCGGGACGAGAGACCCAGTACTTC
>TRBJ2-1|TRBD2|.|TRBV20-1
CSARVLTSGIAYNEQFF
TGCAGTGCTAGAGTTCTCACTAGCGGGATAGCGTACAATGAGCAGTTCTTC
>TRBJ2-2|.|many|TRBV4-2
CASSQVANTGELFF
TGTGCCAGCAGCCAAGTAGCGAACACCGGGGAGCTGTTTTTT
>TRBJ2-6|.|.|TRBV6-1
CASGQELVPNVLTF
TGTGCCAGCGGACAAGAGTTGGTACCCAACGTCCTGACTTTC
>TRBJ1-1|TRBD1|.|TRBV28
CASSLSLWGQGVTFF
TGTGCCAGCAGTTTAAGTTTATGGGGACAGGGTGTGACTTTCTTT
>TRBJ2-5|.|.|TRBV6-1
CASIESSRGETQYF
TGTGCCAGCATCGAGTCCTCCCGTGGGGAGACCCAGTACTTC
>TRBJ1-1|TRBD1|many|TRBV6-5
CASSRQGILAFF
TGTGCCAGCAGCCGACAGGGAATCTTGGCTTTCTTT
>TRBJ2-7|.|.|TRBV3-1
CASSPLWGHYEQYF
TGTGCCAGCAGCCCCCTTTGGGGGCACTACGAGCAGTACTTC
>TRBJ2-3|.|few|TRBV7-9
CASSLGPSTADTQYF
TGTGCCAGCAGCTTAGGTCCAAGCACAGCAGATACGCAGTATTTT
>TRBJ2-7|TRBD2|many|TRBV7-2
CASSSGLAGGLGEQYF
TGTGCCAGCAGCTCCGGACTAGCGGGGGGGCTTGGAGAGCAGTACTTC
>TRBJ2-5|.|many|TRBV15
CATSRGPIGLQETQYF
TGTGCCACCAGCAGGGGTCCTATTGGGTTACAAGAGACCCAGTACTTC
>TRBJ1-4|.|.|TRBV5-1
CASSRGALNEKLFF
TGCGCCAGCAGCCGAGGAGCCCTTAATGAAAAACTGTTTTTT
>TRBJ2-5|.|few|TRBV2
CASRSREEETQYF
TGTGCCAGCAGAAGCCGGGAAGAAGAGACCCAGTACTTC
>TRBJ2-7|TRBD2|few|TRBV6-1
CAITSGVSYEQYF
TGTGCCATTACTAGCGGGGTCTCCTACGAGCAGTACTTC